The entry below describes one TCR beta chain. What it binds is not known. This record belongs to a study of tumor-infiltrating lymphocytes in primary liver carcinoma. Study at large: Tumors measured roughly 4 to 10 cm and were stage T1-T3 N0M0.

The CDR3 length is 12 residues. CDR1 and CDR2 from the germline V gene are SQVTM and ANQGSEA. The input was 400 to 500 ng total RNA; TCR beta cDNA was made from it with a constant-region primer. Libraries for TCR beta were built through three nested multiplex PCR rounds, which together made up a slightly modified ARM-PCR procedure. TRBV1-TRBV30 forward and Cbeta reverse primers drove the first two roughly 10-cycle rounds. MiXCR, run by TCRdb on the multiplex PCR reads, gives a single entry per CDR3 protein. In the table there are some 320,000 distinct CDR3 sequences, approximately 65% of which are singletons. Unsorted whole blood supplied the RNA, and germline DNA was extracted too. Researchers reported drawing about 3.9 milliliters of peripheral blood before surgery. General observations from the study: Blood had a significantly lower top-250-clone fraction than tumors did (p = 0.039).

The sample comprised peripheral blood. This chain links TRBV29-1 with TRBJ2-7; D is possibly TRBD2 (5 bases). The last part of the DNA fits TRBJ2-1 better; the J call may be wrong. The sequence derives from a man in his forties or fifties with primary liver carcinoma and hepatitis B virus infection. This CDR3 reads CSVGEPSYEQFF. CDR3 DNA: TGCAGCGTTGGGGAGCCATCCTACGAACAGTTCTTC.